Each of the 5 T cell receptor beta chains below was sequenced from the same sample in a study of blood T cell repertoires in COVID-19. Only in-frame clones appear in the TCRdb table, and some are missing; sequencing was by immunoSEQ multiplex PCR. This table holds 400,000 to 450,000 clones, about nine tenths found once. The sample consisted of peripheral blood. Source of these receptors: a woman aged 45-59 years with COVID-19, enrolled during active disease.

The chain uses TRBV7-2 and TRBJ1-2; 8 nucleotides line up with TRBD1. The germline CDR1 and CDR2 sequences are SGHTA and FQGNSA. The V and J ends lost 4 bases and 4 bases, in that order; junction bases with no gene match: 8. The CDR3 contains 15 residues. The chain's CDR3 is CASSSSAGGGYGYTF. CDR3 bases: TGTGCCAGCAGCTCGAGTGCAGGGGGCGGCTATGGCTACACCTTC.

DNA of the CDR3: TGTGCCAGCAGTCCCCGGGACTTCTATGGCTACACCTTC. Translated: CASSPRDFYGYTF. The chain has TRBV28 and TRBJ1-2; D perhaps matches TRBD1 (5 bases). The CDR3 spans 13 residues. Germline CDR1 is MDHEN and CDR2 is SYDVKM. Trimming took 5 bases from V and 4 from J, leaving 11 bases between them.

This clone was recorded a few times. CDR3 coding DNA: TGTGCCAGCAGCTTGGATCAGGGGGCTTTTTACGAGCAGTACTTC. Amino acid sequence: CASSLDQGAFYEQYF. The rearrangement uses TRBV5-4 and TRBJ2-7, with TRBD1 matching 8 bases. Losses at the gene ends were 0 bases for V and 4 bases for J; bases not matched to a gene: 6. Looked up from germline, CDR1 is SGHNT and CDR2 is YYREEE (reference sequence). The CDR3 is 15 amino acids.

The chain employs TRBV13 and TRBJ1-1; the match to TRBD1 covers 7 bases. Germline CDR1 is PRHDT and CDR2 is FYEKMQ (reference sequence). The CDR3 extends over 14 amino acids. Trimming cost V 2 bases and J 1 base; bases outside gene matches: 1. The CDR3 loop reads CASSLPGGNTEAFF. CDR3 coding DNA: TGTGCCAGCAGCTTACCAGGGGGGAACACTGAAGCTTTCTTT.

This clone was seen only once. DNA for the CDR3: TGTGCCAGCGCCCCATTACTAGGGGGCGAGCAGTACTTC. It specifies CASAPLLGGEQYF. The J gene is TRBJ2-7, the V gene TRBV27; the D gene is possibly TRBD1 (6 bases). V lost 8 bases to trimming and J lost 6 bases, with 17 bases between them. Germline V gives CDR1 MNHEY, CDR2 SMNVEV (reference sequence). The CDR3 is 13 residues long.